This T cell receptor (beta chain) originates from a study of CXCR3-negative and CXCR3-positive naive CD8 T cells. Concerning this clonotype: What it recognizes is unknown.

The CDR3 has 15 residues. General study findings and limits: Diversity proved comparably high across both naive subsets and much lower in memory CD8+ cells. Fresh PBMCs served for most assays, and CXCR3 expression fell partially after cryopreservation.

With UMI labels, 5' RACE was used to prepare the TRB cDNA libraries. TCRdb re-called the 5' RACE reads, yielding one record per CDR3 amino acid sequence without DNA. Its table lists 38,000 or so distinct CDR3 sequences. V gene TRBV12-3 or TRBV12-4 combines with J gene TRBJ2-2. Sequencing used memory CD8+ T cells from blood. The sequence was obtained from a human donor in good health. Some clones in this sample may be carry-over from other donors' samples. The CDR3 is CASSHRTAVTGELFF.